Each of the 10 T cell receptor beta chains below was sequenced from the same sample in a study of CD8 T cells in Susac syndrome. Reverse transcription of roughly 0.5 to 1 ug RNA was performed with random hexamers. MiXCR, applied by TCRdb to the immunoSEQ multiplex PCR reads, yields one record per CDR3 protein. The sample consists of 250,000 to 300,000 distinct CDR3 sequences, approximately 91% of them appearing once. The specimen sequenced was CD8+ T cells from PBMCs. The receptor source for this set is a human donor with multiple sclerosis.

The V call is TRBV4-2, the J call TRBJ2-5; 9 bases agree with TRBD1. This CDR3 comprises 17 residues. The V segment lost 5 bases and the J segment 2 bases; nucleotides outside the gene matches: 12. From germline, CDR1 is LGHNA and CDR2 YNFKEQ. The CDR3 nucleotides are TGTGCCAGCAGCTTTGGGGCGTCGACAGGGGGGCAAGAGACCCAGTACTTC. This codes for CASSFGASTGGQETQYF.

The chain has TRBV3-1 and TRBJ1-3; tentatively, D is TRBD1 (5 bases). Looked up from germline, CDR1 is LGHDT and CDR2 is YNNKEL (reference sequence). The ends were cut back, 1 base at V and 3 bases at J, with 7 bases in the middle. The CDR3 consists of 14 residues. The CDR3 DNA follows: TGTGCCAGCAGCCAAGGGGGGGTTGGAAACACCATATATTTT. Its protein is CASSQGGVGNTIYF.

This clonotype was counted once. This chain links TRBV9 with TRBJ2-1, with 8 bases identical to TRBD2. CDR1 is SGDLS, CDR2 YYNGEE, per germline. This CDR3 contains 16 residues. V gave up 4 bases and J gave up 8 bases; unmatched junction bases: 14. This CDR3 is CASSIEAGVISDEQFF. CDR3 DNA sequence: TGTGCCAGCAGCATTGAAGCGGGAGTCATCAGTGATGAGCAGTTCTTC. The full variable domain, in which reference TRBV9 and TRBJ2-1 provide the parts outside the CDR3, is DSGVTQTPKHLITATGQRVTLRCSPRSGDLSVYWYQQSLDQGLQFLIQYYNGEERAKGNILERFSAQQFPDLHSELNLSSLELGDSALYFCASSIEAGVISDEQFFGPGTRLTVL.

The rearrangement joins TRBV28 to TRBJ2-3; D call uncertain. The CDR3 spans 14 residues. V lost 4 bases, J lost 6 bases, and 14 bases lay in between. Germline V lookup: CDR1 MDHEN, CDR2 SYDVKM. The CDR3 DNA reads TGTGCCAGCAGTTCCCTTCTTACGACCGATACGCAGTATTTT. This gives the protein CASSSLLTTDTQYF.

The chain joins TRBV9 to TRBJ2-3; no reliable D call. CDR1 and CDR2 (germline): SGDLS, YYNGEE. Trimming took off 0 bases at V and 1 base at J, with 12 bases between the two ends. This CDR3 has 16 amino acids. The chain's CDR3 is CASSVALAWGTDTQYF. The CDR3 nucleotides read TGTGCCAGCAGCGTAGCTCTGGCGTGGGGCACAGATACGCAGTATTTT.

The chain uses TRBV19 and TRBJ2-1; 7 bases line up with TRBD2. The CDR3 sequence is 15 residues long. Germline V gene lookup returns CDR1 LNHDA and CDR2 SQIVND (reference sequence). V shed 3 bases and J 5 bases; nucleotides not matched to a gene: 7. CDR3: CASSILPGLNNEQFF. CDR3 sequence (DNA): TGTGCCAGTAGTATTCTGCCGGGACTAAACAATGAGCAGTTCTTC.

The chain couples TRBV12-3 or TRBV12-4 to TRBJ2-1; D tentatively fits TRBD1 or TRBD2 (5 bases each). The V gene lost 7 bases and the J gene lost 5 bases, with 21 bases spanning the gap. The CDR3 is 16 residues long. CDR3 bases: TGTGCCAGCACCTCCCCAGGGACGATTGTGAACAATGAGCAGTTCTTC. Translation: CASTSPGTIVNNEQFF.

The rearrangement links TRBV18 to TRBJ1-1; D ambiguous. CDR1 is KGHSH and CDR2 is LQKENI in the germline V gene. There are 16 residues in the CDR3. V gave up 3 bases and J gave up 5 bases, with 19 bases separating them. CDR3 DNA: TGTGCCAGCTCACCCGGAGGCGGGTTTGATCGGACTGAAGCTTTCTTT. Translated: CASSPGGGFDRTEAFF. Based on the CDR3 plus reference TRBV18 and TRBJ1-1, the full variable domain is NAGVMQNPRHLVRRRGQEARLRCSPMKGHSHVYWYRQLPEEGLKFMVYLQKENIIDESGMPKERFSAEFPKEGPSILRIQQVVRGDSAAYFCASSPGGGFDRTEAFFGQGTRLTVV.

There are a few counts of this clonotype. This chain joins TRBV12-3 or TRBV12-4 and TRBJ1-3; D is unclear. The CDR3 extends over 17 amino acids. The germline V and J ends were trimmed by 5 bases and 0 bases, with 17 bases remaining between them. Here the CDR3 reads CASSTHYRIVSGNTIYF. The CDR3 DNA sequence: TGTGCCAGCAGTACCCACTACAGAATCGTCTCTGGAAACACCATATATTTT.

This chain links TRBV27 with TRBJ2-1; TRBD1 might be the D (6 bases). The CDR3 is 12 amino acids. CDR1 and CDR2 (germline): MNHEY, SMNVEV (reference sequence). V was cut by 5 bases and J by 5 bases, with 7 bases left in between. The CDR3 loop reads CASSRQDNEQFF. The CDR3 bases are TGTGCCAGCAGTAGACAGGACAATGAGCAGTTCTTC.